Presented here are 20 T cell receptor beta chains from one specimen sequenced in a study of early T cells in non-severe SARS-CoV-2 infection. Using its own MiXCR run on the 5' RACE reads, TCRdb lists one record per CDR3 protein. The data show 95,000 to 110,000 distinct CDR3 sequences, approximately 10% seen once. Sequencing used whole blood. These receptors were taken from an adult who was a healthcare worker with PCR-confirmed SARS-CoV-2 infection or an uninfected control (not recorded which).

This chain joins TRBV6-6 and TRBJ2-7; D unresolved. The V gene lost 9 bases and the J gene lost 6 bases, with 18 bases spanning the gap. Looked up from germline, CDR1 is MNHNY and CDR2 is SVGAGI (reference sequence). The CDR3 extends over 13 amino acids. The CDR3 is CASTGPVPSEQYF. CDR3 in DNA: TGTGCCAGTACCGGGCCCGTTCCGTCCGAGCAGTACTTC.

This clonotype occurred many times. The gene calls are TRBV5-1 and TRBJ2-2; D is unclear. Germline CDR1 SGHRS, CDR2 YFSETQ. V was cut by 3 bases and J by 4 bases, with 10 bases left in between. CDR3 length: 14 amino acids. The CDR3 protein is CASSYSIGTGELFF. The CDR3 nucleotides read TGCGCCAGCAGCTACTCAATCGGCACCGGGGAGCTGTTTTTT.

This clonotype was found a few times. The CDR3 DNA reads TGTGCCTGGAGTAGGTGGTCCTACGAGCAGTACTTC. Translation: CAWSRWSYEQYF. The chain employs TRBV30 and TRBJ2-7; D remains unclear. The V end was cut by 2 bases, the J end by 1 base, with 6 bases between. The CDR3 sequence is 12 residues long. In germline, CDR1 is GTSNPN, CDR2 SVGIG (reference sequence).

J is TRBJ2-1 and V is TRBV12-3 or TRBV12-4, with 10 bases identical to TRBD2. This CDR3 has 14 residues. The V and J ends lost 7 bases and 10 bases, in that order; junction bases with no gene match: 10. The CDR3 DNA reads TGTGCCAGCACCAGATCAAGCGGGAGGGACGAGCAGTTCTTC. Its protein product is CASTRSSGRDEQFF.

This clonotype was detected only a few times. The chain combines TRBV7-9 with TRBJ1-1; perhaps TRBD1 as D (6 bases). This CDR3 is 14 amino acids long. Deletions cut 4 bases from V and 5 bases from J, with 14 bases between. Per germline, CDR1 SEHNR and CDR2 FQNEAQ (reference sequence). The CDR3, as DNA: TGTGCCAGCAGCTCCTACAGGGAGGAGACTGAAGCTTTCTTT. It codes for CASSSYREETEAFF.

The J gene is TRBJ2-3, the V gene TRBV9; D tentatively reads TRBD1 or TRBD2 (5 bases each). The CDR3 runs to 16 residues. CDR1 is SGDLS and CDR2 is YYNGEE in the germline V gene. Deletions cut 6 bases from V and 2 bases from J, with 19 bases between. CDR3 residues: CASKRSEGRITDTQYF. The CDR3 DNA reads TGTGCCAGCAAACGATCCGAGGGGCGAATCACAGATACGCAGTATTTT.

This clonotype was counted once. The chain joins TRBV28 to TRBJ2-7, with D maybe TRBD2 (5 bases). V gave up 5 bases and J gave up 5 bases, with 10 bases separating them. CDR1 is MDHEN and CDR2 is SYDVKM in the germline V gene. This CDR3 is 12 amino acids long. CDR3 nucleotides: TGTGCCAGCAGTCCGGGGTACCACGAGCAGTACTTC. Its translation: CASSPGYHEQYF.

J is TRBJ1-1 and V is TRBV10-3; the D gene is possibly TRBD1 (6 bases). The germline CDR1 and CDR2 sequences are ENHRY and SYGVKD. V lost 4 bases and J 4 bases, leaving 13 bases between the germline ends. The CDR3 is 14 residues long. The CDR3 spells CAISGVGDITEAFF. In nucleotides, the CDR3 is TGTGCCATCAGTGGGGTAGGGGACATCACTGAAGCTTTCTTT.

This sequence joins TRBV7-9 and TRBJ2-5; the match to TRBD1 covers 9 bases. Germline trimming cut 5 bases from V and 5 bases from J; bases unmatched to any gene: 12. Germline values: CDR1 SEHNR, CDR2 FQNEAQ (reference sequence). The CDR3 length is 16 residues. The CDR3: CASSGQPGQGYETQYF. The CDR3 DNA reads TGTGCCAGCAGCGGACAGCCGGGACAGGGATATGAGACCCAGTACTTC.

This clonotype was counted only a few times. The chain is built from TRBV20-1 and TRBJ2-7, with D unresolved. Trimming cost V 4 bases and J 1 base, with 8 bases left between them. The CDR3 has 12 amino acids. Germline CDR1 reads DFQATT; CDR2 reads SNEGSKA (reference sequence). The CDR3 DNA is TGCAGTGCTACACCCCTTTCCTACGAGCAGTACTTC. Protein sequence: CSATPLSYEQYF.

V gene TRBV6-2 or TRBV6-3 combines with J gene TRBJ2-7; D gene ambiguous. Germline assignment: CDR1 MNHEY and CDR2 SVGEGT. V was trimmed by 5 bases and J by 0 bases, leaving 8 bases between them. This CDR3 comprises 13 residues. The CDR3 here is CASSQSFSYEQYF. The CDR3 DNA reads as TGTGCCAGCAGTCAATCTTTCTCCTACGAGCAGTACTTC.

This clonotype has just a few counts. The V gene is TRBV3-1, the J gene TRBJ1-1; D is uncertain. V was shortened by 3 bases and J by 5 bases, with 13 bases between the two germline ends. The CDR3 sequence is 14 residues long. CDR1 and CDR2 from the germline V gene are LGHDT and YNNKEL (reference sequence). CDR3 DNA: TGTGCCAGCAGCCAGGGGAGCAAGGGTACTGAAGCTTTCTTT. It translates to CASSQGSKGTEAFF.

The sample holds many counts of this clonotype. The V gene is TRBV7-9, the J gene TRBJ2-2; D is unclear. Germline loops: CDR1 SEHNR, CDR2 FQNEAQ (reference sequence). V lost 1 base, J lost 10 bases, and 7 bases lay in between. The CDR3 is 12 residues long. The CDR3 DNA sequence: TGTGCCAGCAGCTTAGGCAGAACGGAGCTGTTTTTT. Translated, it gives CASSLGRTELFF.

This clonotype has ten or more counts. Written as DNA, the CDR3 is TGCAGTGCTTCACCTCCGGGACATCTTAGTCAGCCCCAGCATTTT. Protein sequence: CSASPPGHLSQPQHF. The V and J genes are TRBV20-1 and TRBJ1-5; perhaps TRBD1 as D (6 bases). Trimming left V 5 bases short and J 6 bases short, with 20 bases between. Germline CDR1 is DFQATT and CDR2 is SNEGSKA (reference sequence). The length of the CDR3 is 15 residues.

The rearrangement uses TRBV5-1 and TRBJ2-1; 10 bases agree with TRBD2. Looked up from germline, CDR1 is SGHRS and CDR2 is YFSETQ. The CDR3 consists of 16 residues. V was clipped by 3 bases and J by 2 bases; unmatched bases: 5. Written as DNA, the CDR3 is TGCGCCAGCAGCTCGACCCTAGCGGGGGCCTACAATGAGCAGTTCTTC. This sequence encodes CASSSTLAGAYNEQFF.

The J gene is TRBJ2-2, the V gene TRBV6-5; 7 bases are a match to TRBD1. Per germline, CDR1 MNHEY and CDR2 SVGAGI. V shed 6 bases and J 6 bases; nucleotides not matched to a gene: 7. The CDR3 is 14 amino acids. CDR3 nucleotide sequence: TGTGCCAGCAGCCGCGGAAGGGGGCCCGGGGAGCTGTTTTTT. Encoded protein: CASSRGRGPGELFF.

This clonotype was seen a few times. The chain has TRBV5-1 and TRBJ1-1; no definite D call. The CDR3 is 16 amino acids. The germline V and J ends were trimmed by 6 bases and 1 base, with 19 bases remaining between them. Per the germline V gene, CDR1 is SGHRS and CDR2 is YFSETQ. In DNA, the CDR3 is TGCGCCAGCACCATGACACGGTTCGATGGGAACACTGAAGCTTTCTTT. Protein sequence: CASTMTRFDGNTEAFF.

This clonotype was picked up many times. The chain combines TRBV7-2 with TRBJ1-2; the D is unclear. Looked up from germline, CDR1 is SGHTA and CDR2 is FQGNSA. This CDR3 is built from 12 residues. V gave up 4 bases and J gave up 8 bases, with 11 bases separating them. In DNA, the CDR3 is TGTGCCAGCAGCTCTTCTAGCTTCGGCTACACCTTC. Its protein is CASSSSSFGYTF.

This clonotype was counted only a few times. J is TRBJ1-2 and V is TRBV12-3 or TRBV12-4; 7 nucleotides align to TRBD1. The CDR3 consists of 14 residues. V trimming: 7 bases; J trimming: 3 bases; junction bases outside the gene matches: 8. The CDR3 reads CASTPGQSYYGYTF. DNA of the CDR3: TGTGCCAGCACCCCGGGACAGTCCTACTATGGCTACACCTTC.

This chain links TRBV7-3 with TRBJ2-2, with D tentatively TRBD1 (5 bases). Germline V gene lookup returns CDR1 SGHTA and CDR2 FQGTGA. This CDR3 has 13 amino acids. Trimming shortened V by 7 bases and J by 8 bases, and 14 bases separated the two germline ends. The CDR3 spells CASTLTGSGELFF. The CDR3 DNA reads TGTGCCAGCACCCTAACAGGATCTGGGGAGCTGTTTTTT. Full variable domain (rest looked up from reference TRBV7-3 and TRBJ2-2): GAGVSQTPSNKVTEKGKYVELRCDPISGHTALYWYRQSLGQGPEFLIYFQGTGAADDSGLPNDRFFAVRPEGSVSTLKIQRTERGDSAVYLCASTLTGSGELFFGEGSRLTVL.